This T cell receptor (beta chain) is drawn from a study of blood T cell repertoires in COVID-19. Whole-study context: Symptom resolution, clearance, or two negative PCRs marked donors in Cohort 3 as recovered. From T cells, B-cell-depleted T cells, or PBMCs came the material, which was cDNA or gDNA.

The length of the CDR3 is 14 residues. With V trimmed by 4 bases and J by 6 bases, 5 bases remained unmatched. The germline CDR1 and CDR2 sequences are WNHNN and SYGVQD (reference sequence). The method was immunoSEQ multiplex PCR; TCRdb's version includes in-frame clones alone and lacks a portion of them. Here the sample spans some 330,000 clones, around 87% being singletons. V usage is TRBV10-1 and J usage is TRBJ2-1, with 8 bases fitting TRBD2. The TCR was taken from a man aged 35-49 years in a cohort exposed to, infected with or recovered from COVID-19 (not recorded which). The source material was PBMCs or T cells enriched from blood (not recorded which). The CDR3 nucleotides are TGCGCCAGCAGTGCAGCGGGAGTAGTCAATGAGCAGTTCTTC. Protein sequence: CASSAAGVVNEQFF.